This TCR beta chain was observed in a study of beta chain features in type 1 diabetes. Findings of the study overall: Relative to healthy donors, patients appeared to have naive, central memory and Treg TCRB repertoires that were more similar. Shorter templates may be favored by PCR, equally so in patients and controls.

Expressed TCRB transcripts were sequenced because the entire RNA isolate underwent reverse transcription. About 3.7 million reads per sample were averaged for naive, central memory and regulatory samples. TCRdb's table, derived via immunoSEQ multiplex PCR, lists solely in-frame clones and lacks some. The sample shows hundreds of thousands of clones, approximately 12% of them seen only once. In this sample, this clone turned up a few times. The antigen remains unidentified. Sample: naive CD4+ T cells from blood. The receptor was derived from a man in his late teens or twenties in good health.

The CDR3 here is CASSPRLAGVDEQFF. The CDR3 nucleotides read TGCGCCAGCAGCCCAAGACTAGCGGGAGTGGATGAGCAGTTCTTC. The V call is TRBV5-1, the J call TRBJ2-1, with 12 bases matching TRBD2. Germline V lookup: CDR1 SGHRS, CDR2 YFSETQ. CDR3 length: 15 residues. Unmatched junction bases numbered 7, after V lost 4 bases and J lost 8 bases.